This T cell receptor (beta chain) is from a study of T cell changes during pregnancy in multiple sclerosis. The protocol was immunoSEQ multiplex PCR, while the TCRdb copy is restricted to in-frame clones and leaves out a portion. The table shows about 93,000 clones, with roughly 92% occurring only once. The CDR3 is 12 residues long. From germline, CDR1 is GTSNPN and CDR2 SVGIG (reference sequence). The V gene lost 0 bases and the J gene lost 8 bases, with 10 bases spanning the gap. To note about this clone: The same CDR3 arises from other DNA sequences in this sample as well.

This specimen was peripheral blood, taken after pregnancy. The chain combines TRBV30 with TRBJ1-1; D uncertain. This receptor was identified in a female donor with multiple sclerosis, enrolled in a pregnancy study. The CDR3 DNA sequence: TGTGCCTGGAGTGTATCGGGGATCGAAGCTTTCTTT. This gives the protein CAWSVSGIEAFF.